What follows are 5 T cell receptor beta chains derived from one specimen sequenced in a study of blood T cells in healthy people across ages (dated by TCRdb to about 2015). Receptors were amplified or captured by 5' RACE. The sample was run on an Illumina HiSeq 2500. A second PCR of about 6 to 11 cycles was performed with a sample-barcoded 5' primer and a J-beta primer mix. TCRdb trimmed public reads at Q25 via fastp, called clones via MiXCR and kept in-frame beta chains. Each record represents a unique CDR3 protein, reported with the most common genes and DNA among its rows. The sample yields over 1,500,000 distinct CDR3 sequences; around half were counted once. The ten largest clones take up roughly 2.1% of the sample. Sequenced: blood. These receptors came from a woman between 40 and 50 years old in good health.

A few counts support this clonotype. The chain joins TRBV7-8 to TRBJ1-5; D not certain. V lost 8 bases and J lost 4, with 15 bases in between. The CDR3 is 14 residues long. CDR1 is SGHVS and CDR2 is FQNEAQ in the germline V gene. The CDR3 sequence: CASGVARLNQPQHF. CDR3 coding DNA: TGTGCCAGCGGAGTAGCGAGACTAAATCAGCCCCAGCATTTT.

The chain combines TRBV5-1 with TRBJ2-6, with 7 bases aligning to TRBD1. Germline V gene data show CDR1 as SGHRS and CDR2 as YFSETQ. The J segment lost 0 bases and the V segment lost 4 bases, leaving 4 bases of the junction unmatched. The CDR3 has 16 amino acids. The CDR3 is CASSRDSHSGANVLTF. DNA for the CDR3: TGCGCCAGCAGCCGGGACAGCCACTCTGGGGCCAACGTCCTGACTTTC. Combining the CDR3 with reference TRBV5-1 and TRBJ2-6 gives the whole variable domain KAGVTQTPRYLIKTRGQQVTLSCSPISGHRSVSWYQQTPGQGLQFLFEYFSETQRNKGNFPGRFSGRQFSNSRSEMNVSTLELGDSALYLCASSRDSHSGANVLTFGAGSRLTVL.

This chain links TRBV5-1 with TRBJ2-7, with a tentative D call TRBD1 (6 bases). The CDR3 covers 15 residues. The V gene lost 3 bases and the J gene lost 4 bases, with 17 bases spanning the gap. The V gene's germline CDR1 is SGHRS and CDR2 YFSETQ. This CDR3 reads CASSSDGTNGYEQYF. CDR3 DNA sequence: TGCGCCAGCAGCTCGGACGGGACAAATGGATACGAGCAGTACTTC.

This clonotype has just a few counts. V is TRBV4-3 and J is TRBJ1-2, with TRBD1 matching over 8 bases. Germline CDR1 reads LGHNA; CDR2 reads YSLEER. Trimming cost V 1 base and J 7 bases; bases outside gene matches: 14. The CDR3 consists of 17 residues. Here the CDR3 DNA reads TGCGCCAGCAGCCAAGGGGTGACAGGGGAATTCGGCGGTGGCTACACCTTC. Translating gives CASSQGVTGEFGGGYTF.

The chain joins TRBV28 to TRBJ2-3; TRBD1 agrees at 7 bases. Germline lookup yields CDR1 MDHEN and CDR2 SYDVKM. V lost 7 bases and J lost 4; bases outside the gene matches: 8. The CDR3 runs 14 residues. Here the CDR3 reads CASNRQGSADTQYF. In DNA form, the CDR3 reads TGTGCCAGCAATAGACAGGGTAGCGCAGATACGCAGTATTTT.